Below, 9 T cell receptor beta chains from the same sample are listed, as sequenced in a study of vaccination effects on CD4 cells after COVID-19 (dated by TCRdb to the early 2020s). To identify antigen-specific CD4+ T cell clonotypes by their expansion, the ViraFEST assay first stimulated PBMC with viral peptide pools and then applied TCR sequencing. After more than 9 days of culture, CD4+ T cells were isolated with the EasySep CD4+ T cell isolation kit. Each participant got two doses of an mRNA SARS-CoV-2 vaccine, either BNT162b2 or mRNA-1273. The method was the immunoSEQ multiplex PCR assay. TCRdb's version of the immuneACCESS table is confined to in-frame rearrangements and falls short of the full clone set. An unresolved V gene accounts for under half of the shortfall where checked; the remainder is of unknown origin. A total of fewer than 40,000 clones appear in this sample, about 80% of them only once. Of the sample, 2% falls within the top ten clones.

Antigens of these TCRs are unknown. Sequences were derived from CD4+ T cells from PBMCs cultured with HCoV-NL63 spike peptides, sampled after COVID-19 vaccination. The cell subset or site label, as the study defines it: HCoV-NL63 spike overlapping peptide pool stimulation. All receptors come from a human donor who received a COVID-19 vaccine. Some clones in this sample may be carry-over from other donors' samples.

The chain couples TRBV9 to TRBJ2-3; TRBD1 is a possible D gene (6 bases). This CDR3 comprises 14 residues. CDR1 is SGDLS, CDR2 YYNGEE, per germline. Trimming took 4 bases from V and 1 from J, leaving 10 bases between them. The DNA for the CDR3 is TGTGCCAGCAGCAACAGGGCCGGCACAGATACGCAGTATTTT. It specifies CASSNRAGTDTQYF.

This sequence joins TRBV14 and TRBJ2-3; TRBD1 is a possible D gene (5 bases). CDR3 length: 13 residues. Per germline, CDR1 SGHDN and CDR2 FVKESK. V shed 2 bases and J shed 4 bases, with 7 bases lying between them. CDR3 sequence reads: CASSQSRADTQYF. CDR3 sequence (DNA): TGTGCCAGCAGCCAATCCAGGGCAGATACGCAGTATTTT.

The CDR3 here is CASNRTGKLDGELFF. The CDR3 nucleotides are TGTGCCAGCAATAGAACAGGGAAATTAGACGGGGAGCTGTTTTTT. The chain couples TRBV11-2 to TRBJ2-2; TRBD1 is a possible D gene (6 bases). Germline CDR1 reads SGHAT; CDR2 reads FQNNGV. The V gene lost 7 bases and the J gene lost 7 bases, with 19 bases spanning the gap. CDR3 size: 15 residues.

This chain links TRBV3-1 (or the pseudogene TRBV3-2) with TRBJ1-4; no reliable D call. V was cut by 3 bases and J by 8 bases, with 7 bases left in between. Germline V lookup: CDR1 LGHDT, CDR2 YNNKEL (reference sequence). The CDR3 has 12 amino acids. CDR3 nucleotides: TGTGCCAGCAGCCAGAGTGGAGAAAAACTGTTTTTT. Protein sequence: CASSQSGEKLFF.

The gene calls are TRBV6-5 and TRBJ1-5; no reliable D call. The V end lost 4 bases, the J end lost 3 bases, and 10 bases lay between the germline ends. CDR3 length equals 14 residues. Germline loops: CDR1 MNHEY, CDR2 SVGAGI. This chain's CDR3 is CASSFRGFNQPQHF. The CDR3 nucleotides are TGTGCCAGCAGTTTTCGGGGATTCAATCAGCCCCAGCATTTT.

The chain links TRBV6-5 to TRBJ1-1; no reliable D call. The CDR3 sequence is 13 residues long. Germline CDR1 MNHEY, CDR2 SVGAGI. The germline V and J ends were trimmed by 4 bases and 2 bases, with 8 bases remaining between them. CDR3 loop: CASSFTYNTEAFF. Written as DNA, the CDR3 is TGTGCCAGCAGTTTCACTTATAACACTGAAGCTTTCTTT.

The sample holds a few counts of this clone. The chain employs TRBV5-1 and TRBJ2-1, with 7 positions matching TRBD2. The V segment lost 4 bases and the J segment 5 bases; nucleotides outside the gene matches: 9. This CDR3 has 15 residues. CDR1 SGHRS and CDR2 YFSETQ come from the germline V gene. The CDR3 DNA is TGCGCCAGCAGCCAGACCGGGACTACTGACAATGAGCAGTTCTTC. Translated, it gives CASSQTGTTDNEQFF.

This clone was seen a handful of times. The chain joins TRBV5-1 to TRBJ2-1; TRBD1 agrees at 9 bases. The V gene end was trimmed by 4 bases and the J gene end by 7 bases; junction bases not matched to a gene: 6. The CDR3 runs to 14 residues. Germline CDR1 reads SGHRS; CDR2 reads YFSETQ. CDR3 sequence (DNA): TGCGCCAGCAGCCCTGGGACAGGGTTGAATGAGCAGTTCTTC. Its translation: CASSPGTGLNEQFF.

The CDR3 DNA is TGTGCCAGCAGTTACTCGTACAGGGGGCCTCAAAGCACAGATACGCAGTATTTT. This translates into CASSYSYRGPQSTDTQYF. V and J are TRBV6-2 or TRBV6-3 and TRBJ2-3, with 9 positions matching TRBD1. From germline, CDR1 is MNHEY and CDR2 SVGEGT. This CDR3 comprises 18 residues. V lost 0 bases and J lost 0; bases outside the gene matches: 7.